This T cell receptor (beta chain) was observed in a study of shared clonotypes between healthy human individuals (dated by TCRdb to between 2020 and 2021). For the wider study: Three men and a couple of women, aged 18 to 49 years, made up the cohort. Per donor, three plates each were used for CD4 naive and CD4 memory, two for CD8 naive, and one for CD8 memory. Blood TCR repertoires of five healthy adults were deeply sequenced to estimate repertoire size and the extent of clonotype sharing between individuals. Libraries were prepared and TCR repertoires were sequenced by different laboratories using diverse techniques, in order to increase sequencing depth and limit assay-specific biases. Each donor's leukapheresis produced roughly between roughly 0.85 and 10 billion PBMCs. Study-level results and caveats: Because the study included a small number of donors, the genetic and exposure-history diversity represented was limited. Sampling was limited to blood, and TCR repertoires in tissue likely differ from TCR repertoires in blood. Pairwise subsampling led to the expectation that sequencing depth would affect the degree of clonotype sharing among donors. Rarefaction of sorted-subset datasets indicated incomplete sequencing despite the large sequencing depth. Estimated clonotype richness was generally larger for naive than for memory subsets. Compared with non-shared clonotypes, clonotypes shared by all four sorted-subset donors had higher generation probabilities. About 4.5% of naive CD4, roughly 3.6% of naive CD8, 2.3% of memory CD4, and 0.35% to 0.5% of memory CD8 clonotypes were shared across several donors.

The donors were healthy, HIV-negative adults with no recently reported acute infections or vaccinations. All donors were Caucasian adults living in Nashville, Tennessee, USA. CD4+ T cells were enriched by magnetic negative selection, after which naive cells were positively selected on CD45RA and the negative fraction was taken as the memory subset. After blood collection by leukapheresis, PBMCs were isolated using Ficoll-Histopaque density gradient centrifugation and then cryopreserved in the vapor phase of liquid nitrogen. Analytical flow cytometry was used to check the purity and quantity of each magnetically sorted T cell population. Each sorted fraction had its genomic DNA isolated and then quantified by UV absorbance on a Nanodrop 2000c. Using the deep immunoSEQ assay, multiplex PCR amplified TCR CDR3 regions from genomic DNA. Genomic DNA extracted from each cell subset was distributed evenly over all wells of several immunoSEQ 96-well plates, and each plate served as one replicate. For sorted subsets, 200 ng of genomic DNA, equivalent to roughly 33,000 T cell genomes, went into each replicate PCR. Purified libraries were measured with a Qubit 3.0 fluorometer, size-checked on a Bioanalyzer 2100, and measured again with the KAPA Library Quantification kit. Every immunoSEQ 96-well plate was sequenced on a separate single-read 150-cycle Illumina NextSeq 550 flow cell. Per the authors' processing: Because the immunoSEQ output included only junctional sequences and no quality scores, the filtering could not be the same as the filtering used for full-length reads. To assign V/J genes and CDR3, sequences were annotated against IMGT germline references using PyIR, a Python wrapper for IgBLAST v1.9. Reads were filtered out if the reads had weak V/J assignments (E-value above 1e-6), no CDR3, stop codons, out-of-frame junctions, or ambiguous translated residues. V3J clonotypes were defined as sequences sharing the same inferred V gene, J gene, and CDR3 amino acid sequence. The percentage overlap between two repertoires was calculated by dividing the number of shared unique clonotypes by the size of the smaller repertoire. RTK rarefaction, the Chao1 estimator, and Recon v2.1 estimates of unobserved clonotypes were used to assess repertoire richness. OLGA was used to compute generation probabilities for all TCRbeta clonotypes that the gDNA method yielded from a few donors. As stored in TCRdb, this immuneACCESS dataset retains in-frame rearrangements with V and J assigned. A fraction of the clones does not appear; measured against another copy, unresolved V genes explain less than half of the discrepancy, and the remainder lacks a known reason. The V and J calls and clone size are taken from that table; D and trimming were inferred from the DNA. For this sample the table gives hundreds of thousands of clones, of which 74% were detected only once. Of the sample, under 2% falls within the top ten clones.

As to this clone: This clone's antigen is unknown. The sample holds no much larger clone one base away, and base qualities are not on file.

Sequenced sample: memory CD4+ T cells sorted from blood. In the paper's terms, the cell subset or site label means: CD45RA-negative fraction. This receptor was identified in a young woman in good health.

CDR3 loop: CASSDSGQGNTEAFF. The bases are TGTGCCAGCAGTGACTCGGGGCAGGGGAACACTGAAGCTTTCTTT. The V and J segments used are TRBV6-4 and TRBJ1-1; possibly the D gene is TRBD1, per 5 matching bases. CDR1 and CDR2 are read off the germline V gene as MRHNA and SNTAGT. Inclusive of the bounding cysteine and phenylalanine, the CDR3 is 15 residues long. Left in the record is the CDR3 DNA by itself, 45 bases read in frame from the first base. The V and J ends are trimmed by 0 bases and 1 base, leaving 9 bases between them.